The 24 T cell receptor beta chains presented below share a single source sample, sequenced in a study of blood T cells in healthy people across ages. Sample-barcoded 5' priming and a J-beta primer mix drove a second PCR of 7 to 11 cycles. TCRdb re-called the 5' RACE reads through MiXCR, storing one row per CDR3 protein. The sample consists of 1.5 million to 2 million distinct CDR3 sequences, around 50% of them appearing once. Sequencing used blood. These receptors were obtained from a woman in her thirties or forties in good health.

The chain recombines TRBV7-9 with TRBJ2-4; D remains unclear. The closer fit of TRBJ2-5 to the DNA end suggests the J call may be wrong. Germline CDR1 reads SEHNR; CDR2 reads FQNEAQ (reference sequence). The CDR3 is made up of 14 amino acids. The CDR3 region is CASSFDYSLKTQYF. The CDR3 DNA follows: TGTGCCAGCAGCTTTGATTATAGTTTAAAGACCCAGTACTTC.

This clonotype came up a few times. The V gene is TRBV7-2, the J gene TRBJ2-1; no firm D call. CDR1 and CDR2 from the germline V gene are SGHTA and FQGNSA. This CDR3 region has 16 residues. The V end was cut by 4 bases, the J end by 1 base, with 14 bases between. The CDR3: CASSSSITTSYNEQFF. CDR3 DNA sequence: TGTGCCAGCAGCTCCTCTATAACCACATCCTACAATGAGCAGTTCTTC.

The V and J genes are TRBV7-9 and TRBJ1-2; D is unclear. Trimming left V 2 bases short and J 2 bases short, with 9 bases between. The CDR3 runs 14 residues. CDR1 and CDR2 from the germline V gene are SEHNR and FQNEAQ (reference sequence). CDR3 sequence (DNA): TGTGCCAGCAGCTTACCGGGATGGAACTATGGCTACACCTTC. This sequence encodes CASSLPGWNYGYTF. Variable domain in full (rest from reference TRBV7-9 and TRBJ1-2): DTGVSQNPRHKITKRGQNVTFRCDPISEHNRLYWYRQTLGQGPEFLTYFQNEAQLEKSRLLSDRFSAERPKGSFSTLEIQRTEQGDSAMYLCASSLPGWNYGYTFGSGTRLTVV.

This rearrangement joins TRBV10-3 to TRBJ2-3, with no clear D. The V gene's germline CDR1 is ENHRY and CDR2 SYGVKD. V was clipped by 4 bases and J by 1 base, with 6 bases between them. The CDR3 totals 13 residues. Written as DNA, the CDR3 is TGTGCCATCAGTGGTCAGGGCACAGATACGCAGTATTTT. It codes for CAISGQGTDTQYF.

This clonotype was detected a few times. The V gene is TRBV20-1, the J gene TRBJ2-1; 8 nucleotides align to TRBD1. The CDR3 extends over 14 amino acids. Trimming at V came to 3 bases and at J to 6 bases, leaving 7 bases not matched to a gene. Germline V gene data show CDR1 as DFQATT and CDR2 as SNEGSKA (reference sequence). This chain's CDR3 is CSASIPDRVNEQFF. CDR3 in DNA: TGCAGTGCTAGTATCCCGGACAGGGTCAATGAGCAGTTCTTC.

At least ten counts were recorded for this clonotype. The chain carries TRBV27 and TRBJ2-5; a possible D gene is TRBD1 (5 bases). CDR1 and CDR2 (germline): MNHEY, SMNVEV (reference sequence). Trimming cost V 2 bases and J 2 bases, with 9 bases left between them. The CDR3 extends over 14 amino acids. The CDR3 DNA reads TGTGCCAGCAGTTTAACAGGAATACAAGAGACCCAGTACTTC. As protein: CASSLTGIQETQYF.

This chain links TRBV28 with TRBJ2-7; 8 positions agree with TRBD2. The CDR3 has 15 residues. In germline, CDR1 is MDHEN, CDR2 SYDVKM. V lost 5 bases and J lost 7; bases outside the gene matches: 13. The CDR3 spells CASSRAGAVSDEQYF. The DNA for the CDR3 is TGTGCCAGCAGTCGAGCGGGGGCTGTTTCGGATGAGCAGTACTTC. Based on the CDR3 plus reference TRBV28 and TRBJ2-7, the full variable domain is DVKVTQSSRYLVKRTGEKVFLECVQDMDHENMFWYRQDPGLGLRLIYFSYDVKMKEKGDIPEGYSVSREKKERFSLILESASTNQTSMYLCASSRAGAVSDEQYFGPGTRLTVT.

This clonotype was observed many times. The rearrangement uses TRBV7-3 and TRBJ1-5; D is unclear. CDR3 size: 13 residues. Germline V gene lookup returns CDR1 SGHTA and CDR2 FQGTGA. Trimming took off 6 bases at V and 0 bases at J, with 6 bases between the two ends. In DNA, the CDR3 is TGTGCCAGCAGTTCGGATAGCAATCAGCCCCAGCATTTT. Its translation is CASSSDSNQPQHF.

This sequence joins TRBV20-1 and TRBJ1-5; tentative D call: TRBD1 (5 bases). V lost 4 bases and J 0 bases, leaving 22 bases between the germline ends. The CDR3 is 18 residues long. Germline V gene sequence: CDR1 DFQATT, CDR2 SNEGSKA (reference sequence). The CDR3, as DNA: TGCAGTGCTATAAGCCGGGTCAGGGAGGATTATAGCAATCAGCCCCAGCATTTT. This codes for CSAISRVREDYSNQPQHF.

This clonotype has more than one count but fewer than ten. The chain recombines TRBV12-3 or TRBV12-4 with TRBJ2-7; D not resolved. This CDR3 comprises 15 residues. V was clipped by 7 bases and J by 0 bases, with 16 bases between them. This CDR3 reads CASTLDIGASYEQYF. The CDR3, as DNA: TGTGCCAGCACCCTCGACATCGGAGCCTCCTACGAGCAGTACTTC.

J is TRBJ1-2 and V is TRBV10-3; tentatively, D is TRBD1 (6 bases). Germline V gene lookup returns CDR1 ENHRY and CDR2 SYGVKD. The CDR3 length is 12 residues. V dropped 8 bases and J dropped 8 bases, with 15 bases sitting between them. Here the CDR3 reads CAIADSPGGYTF. The CDR3 DNA follows: TGTGCCATCGCGGACAGCCCTGGAGGCTACACCTTC.

The chain is built from TRBV5-1 and TRBJ2-4; TRBD1 matches at 7 bases. Germline V CDR1 and CDR2: SGHRS, YFSETQ. This CDR3 comprises 15 residues. J lost 2 bases, V lost 2 bases, and 4 bases had no gene match. In DNA form, the CDR3 reads TGCGCCAGCAGCTTTGCGACAGGGTCCAAAAACATTCAGTACTTC. Its translation is CASSFATGSKNIQYF.

The rearrangement joins TRBV12-3 or TRBV12-4 to TRBJ2-1, with 11 bases matching TRBD2. Trimming took 6 bases from V and 5 from J; bases not matched to a gene: 9. CDR3 length: 16 residues. The CDR3 DNA sequence: TGTGCCAGCAGCCTACTAGCGGGGGCTCTCCACAATGAGCAGTTCTTC. This translates into CASSLLAGALHNEQFF.

The J gene is TRBJ2-7, the V gene TRBV2; the D gene is possibly TRBD1 (6 bases). The length of the CDR3 is 15 residues. V lost 2 bases and J lost 1, with 12 bases in between. Germline CDR1 reads SNHLY; CDR2 reads FYNNEI. This CDR3 reads CASSEFSGESYEQYF. CDR3 nucleotides: TGTGCCAGCAGTGAATTTTCAGGGGAGTCCTACGAGCAGTACTTC. Full variable domain (rest looked up from reference TRBV2 and TRBJ2-7): EPEVTQTPSHQVTQMGQEVILRCVPISNHLYFYWYRQILGQKVEFLVSFYNNEISEKSEIFDDQFSVERPDGSNFTLKIRSTKLEDSAMYFCASSEFSGESYEQYFGPGTRLTVT.

This clonotype was detected many times. The chain is built from TRBV25-1 and TRBJ2-1; 7 nucleotides align to TRBD2. Per germline, CDR1 MGHDK and CDR2 SYGVNS. This CDR3 is built from 14 residues. V lost 6 bases, J lost 4 bases, and 6 bases stayed unmatched. The CDR3 reads CASSWGGTYNEQFF. CDR3 DNA sequence: TGTGCCAGCAGCTGGGGGGGGACGTACAATGAGCAGTTCTTC.

This clonotype appeared a few times. The chain has TRBV25-1 and TRBJ2-4; D may be TRBD2 (6 bases). CDR3 size: 14 residues. The germline CDR1 and CDR2 sequences are MGHDK and SYGVNS. Trimming took 6 bases from V and 13 from J, leaving 22 bases between them. The CDR3 here is CASRISPGSGEQYF. CDR3 bases: TGTGCCAGCAGGATTTCCCCAGGGTCGGGGGAGCAGTACTTC.

The chain joins TRBV4-1 to TRBJ2-4; 7 bases agree with TRBD1. Germline CDR1 is MGHRA and CDR2 is YSYEKL. The J segment lost 1 base and the V segment lost 0 bases, leaving 6 bases of the junction unmatched. The CDR3 totals 17 residues. DNA of the CDR3: TGCGCCAGCAGCCAAGATACCAGGGGGACCGCCAAAAACATTCAGTACTTC. Its translation: CASSQDTRGTAKNIQYF.

In DNA, the CDR3 is TGTGCCAGCAGCCCGGGGGGGTTACAGGGCTACACCTTC. This sequence encodes CASSPGGLQGYTF. The chain carries TRBV7-2 and TRBJ1-2, with TRBD1 as a possible D gene (5 bases). The CDR3 runs to 13 residues. Germline CDR1 reads SGHTA; CDR2 reads FQGNSA. The germline V and J ends were trimmed by 5 bases and 8 bases, with 15 bases remaining between them.

The chain links TRBV9 to TRBJ1-2; D is perhaps TRBD1 (5 bases). The V end lost 3 bases, the J end lost 4 bases, and 10 bases lay between the germline ends. CDR1 and CDR2 (germline): SGDLS, YYNGEE. The CDR3 has 13 residues. CDR3 nucleotides: TGTGCCAGCAGCGAAGACAGTGCCTATGGCTACACCTTC. Translated: CASSEDSAYGYTF.

V gene TRBV7-8 combines with J gene TRBJ2-7, with D maybe TRBD2 (7 bases). CDR3 length equals 14 residues. Trimming took off 8 bases at V and 10 bases at J, with 24 bases between the two ends. CDR1 is SGHVS and CDR2 is FQNEAQ in the germline V gene. The CDR3 sequence: CASLDDGGLGSQYF. Here the CDR3 DNA reads TGTGCCAGCCTCGATGACGGGGGGCTTGGGTCCCAGTACTTC.

The rearrangement joins TRBV7-9 to TRBJ1-4; D is unclear. The V end lost 7 bases, the J end lost 6 bases, and 12 bases lay between the germline ends. This CDR3 is 13 amino acids long. Germline lookup yields CDR1 SEHNR and CDR2 FQNEAQ (reference sequence). The DNA for the CDR3 is TGTGCCAGCAATCAACGGGAGTATGAAAAACTGTTTTTT. Its protein is CASNQREYEKLFF.

This clonotype occurred a few times. The chain has TRBV28 and TRBJ2-7; D is unclear. V lost 3 bases and J lost 2, with 11 bases in between. Germline loops: CDR1 MDHEN, CDR2 SYDVKM. The CDR3 loop spans 14 amino acids. The CDR3 region is CASSFPRIPYEQYF. The CDR3 bases are TGTGCCAGCAGTTTTCCCAGGATCCCCTACGAGCAGTACTTC.

This rearrangement joins TRBV4-2 to TRBJ1-2; 11 nucleotides agree with TRBD1. The CDR3 sequence is 15 residues long. Germline assignment: CDR1 LGHNA and CDR2 YNFKEQ. Trimming removed 1 base from V and 8 bases from J; junction bases left unmatched: 6. CDR3 protein: CASSQGDRGLEGYTF. The DNA for the CDR3 is TGTGCCAGCAGCCAAGGGGACAGGGGGTTGGAGGGCTACACCTTC.

This clonotype came up a few times. The chain links TRBV27 to TRBJ2-1; 13 bases are shared with TRBD2. J was trimmed by 2 bases and V by 5 bases; bases with no gene match: 6. The CDR3 covers 17 residues. Germline V gene sequence: CDR1 MNHEY, CDR2 SMNVEV (reference sequence). CDR3 sequence: CASSAGLAGETYNEQFF. Written as DNA, the CDR3 is TGTGCCAGCAGTGCTGGACTAGCGGGGGAAACCTACAATGAGCAGTTCTTC.